The present entry profiles one T cell receptor (beta chain) with its context. Profiled with immunoSEQ multiplex PCR; TCRdb holds only in-frame clones, not every one. The profile shows about 60,000 clones, about nine tenths of them singletons. This entry is derived from a study of T cell changes during pregnancy in multiple sclerosis. CDR3 length equals 19 residues. J lost 3 bases, V lost 6 bases, and 18 bases had no gene match. Germline-derived CDR1 and CDR2 are KGHSH and LQKENI. Specimen: CD4+ T cells from peripheral blood mononuclear cells, collected in the first trimester of pregnancy. This receptor was identified in a female donor with multiple sclerosis, enrolled in a pregnancy study. The chain joins TRBV18 to TRBJ2-2; 8 nucleotides agree with TRBD1. The CDR3 is CASSHLRGQSERYTGELFF. The CDR3, as DNA: TGTGCCAGCTCCCACCTCAGGGGGCAATCAGAAAGATACACCGGGGAGCTGTTTTTT.